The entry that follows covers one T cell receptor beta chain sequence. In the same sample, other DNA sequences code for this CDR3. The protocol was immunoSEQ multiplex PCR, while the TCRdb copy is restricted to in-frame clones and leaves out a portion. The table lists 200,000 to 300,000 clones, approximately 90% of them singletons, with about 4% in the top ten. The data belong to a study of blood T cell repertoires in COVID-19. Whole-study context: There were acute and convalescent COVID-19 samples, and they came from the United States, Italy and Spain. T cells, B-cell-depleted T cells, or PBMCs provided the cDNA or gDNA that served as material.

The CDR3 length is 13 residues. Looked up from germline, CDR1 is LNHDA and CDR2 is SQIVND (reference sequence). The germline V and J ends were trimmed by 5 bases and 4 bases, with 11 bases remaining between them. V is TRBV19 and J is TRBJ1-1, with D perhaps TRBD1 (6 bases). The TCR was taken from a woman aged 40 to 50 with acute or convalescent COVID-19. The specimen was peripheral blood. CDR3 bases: TGTGCCAGTAGTTCTTTAGGGGGCACTGAAGCTTTCTTT. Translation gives CASSSLGGTEAFF.